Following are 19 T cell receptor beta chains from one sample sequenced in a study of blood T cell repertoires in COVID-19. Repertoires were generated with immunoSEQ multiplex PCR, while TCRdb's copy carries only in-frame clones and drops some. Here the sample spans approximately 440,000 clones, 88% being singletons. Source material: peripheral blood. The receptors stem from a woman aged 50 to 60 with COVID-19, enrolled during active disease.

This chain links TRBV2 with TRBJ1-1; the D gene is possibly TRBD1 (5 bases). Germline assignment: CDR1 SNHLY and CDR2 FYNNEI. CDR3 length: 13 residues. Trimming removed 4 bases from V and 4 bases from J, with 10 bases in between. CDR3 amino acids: CASSVEGPTEAFF. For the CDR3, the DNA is TGTGCCAGCAGTGTGGAGGGGCCCACTGAAGCTTTCTTT. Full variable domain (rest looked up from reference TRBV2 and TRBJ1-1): EPEVTQTPSHQVTQMGQEVILRCVPISNHLYFYWYRQILGQKVEFLVSFYNNEISEKSEIFDDQFSVERPDGSNFTLKIRSTKLEDSAMYFCASSVEGPTEAFFGQGTRLTVV.

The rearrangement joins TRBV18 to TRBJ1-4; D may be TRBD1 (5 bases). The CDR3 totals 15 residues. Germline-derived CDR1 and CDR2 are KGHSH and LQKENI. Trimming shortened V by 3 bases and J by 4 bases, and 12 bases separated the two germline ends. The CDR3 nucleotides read TGTGCCAGCTCACCTCTCACAGGCTTTAATGAAAAACTGTTTTTT. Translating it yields CASSPLTGFNEKLFF.

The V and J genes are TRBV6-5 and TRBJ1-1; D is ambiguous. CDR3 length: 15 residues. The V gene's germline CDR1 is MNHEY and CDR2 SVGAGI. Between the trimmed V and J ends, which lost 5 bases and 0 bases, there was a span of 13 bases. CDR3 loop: CASSPQRVLNTEAFF. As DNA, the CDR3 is TGTGCCAGCAGTCCACAGAGGGTGCTGAACACTGAAGCTTTCTTT.

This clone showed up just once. CDR3 sequence reads: CASSIDSNYGYTF. The CDR3 DNA reads TGTGCCAGCAGTATAGACAGCAACTATGGCTACACCTTC. The chain joins TRBV6-5 to TRBJ1-2; tentative D call: TRBD1 (5 bases). The CDR3 covers 13 residues. Trimming took off 5 bases at V and 2 bases at J, with 9 bases between the two ends. CDR1 is MNHEY, CDR2 SVGAGI, per germline.

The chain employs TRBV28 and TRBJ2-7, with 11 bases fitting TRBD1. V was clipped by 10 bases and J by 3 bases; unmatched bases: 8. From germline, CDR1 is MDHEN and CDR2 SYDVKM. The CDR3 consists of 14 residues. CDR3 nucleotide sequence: TGTGCCACTCACCGGGGACAGGGGGGCTACGAGCAGTACTTC. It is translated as CATHRGQGGYEQYF.

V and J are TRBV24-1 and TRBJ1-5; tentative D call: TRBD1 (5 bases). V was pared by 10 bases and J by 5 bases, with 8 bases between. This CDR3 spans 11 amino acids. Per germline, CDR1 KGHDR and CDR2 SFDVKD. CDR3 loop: CATGLYQPQHF. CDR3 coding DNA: TGTGCCACGGGGCTTTATCAGCCCCAGCATTTT.

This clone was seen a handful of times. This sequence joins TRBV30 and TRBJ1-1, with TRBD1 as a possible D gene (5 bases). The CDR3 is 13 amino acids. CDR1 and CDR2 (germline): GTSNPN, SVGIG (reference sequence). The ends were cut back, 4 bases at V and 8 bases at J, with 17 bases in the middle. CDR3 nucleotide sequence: TGTGCCTGGACCCAGGAGCGGGGCTCCGAAGCTTTCTTT. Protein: CAWTQERGSEAFF.

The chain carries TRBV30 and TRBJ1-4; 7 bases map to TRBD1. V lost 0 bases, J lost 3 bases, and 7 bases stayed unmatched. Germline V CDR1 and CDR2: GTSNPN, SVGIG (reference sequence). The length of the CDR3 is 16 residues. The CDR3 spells CAWSVGTAISNEKLFF. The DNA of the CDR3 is TGTGCCTGGAGTGTGGGGACAGCTATCTCTAATGAAAAACTGTTTTTT.

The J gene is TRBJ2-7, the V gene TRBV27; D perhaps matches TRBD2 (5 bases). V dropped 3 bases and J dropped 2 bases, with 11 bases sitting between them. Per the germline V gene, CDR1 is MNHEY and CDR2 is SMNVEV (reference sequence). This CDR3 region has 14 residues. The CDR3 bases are TGTGCCAGCAGTTTGGGAGCAGCTACCTACGAGCAGTACTTC. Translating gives CASSLGAATYEQYF.

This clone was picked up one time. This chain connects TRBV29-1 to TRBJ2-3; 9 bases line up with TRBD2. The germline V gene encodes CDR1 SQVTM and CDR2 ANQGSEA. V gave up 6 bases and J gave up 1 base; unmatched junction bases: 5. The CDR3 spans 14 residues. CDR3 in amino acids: CSVYIAGGTDTQYF. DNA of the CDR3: TGCAGCGTCTACATAGCGGGGGGCACAGATACGCAGTATTTT.

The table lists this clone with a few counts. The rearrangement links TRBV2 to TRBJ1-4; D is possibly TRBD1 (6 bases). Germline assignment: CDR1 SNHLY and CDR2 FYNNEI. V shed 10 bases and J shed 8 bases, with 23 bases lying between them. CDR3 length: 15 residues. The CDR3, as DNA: TGTGCCAACACGAAAGACCGGACAGCAGGGGAAAAACTGTTTTTT. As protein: CANTKDRTAGEKLFF.

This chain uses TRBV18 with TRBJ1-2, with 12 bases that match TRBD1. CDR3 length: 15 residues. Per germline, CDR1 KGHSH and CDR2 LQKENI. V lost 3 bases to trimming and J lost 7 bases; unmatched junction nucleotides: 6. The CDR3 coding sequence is TGTGCCAGCTCACCGCCGGGACAGGGGGCGGCTGGCTACACCTTC. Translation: CASSPPGQGAAGYTF.

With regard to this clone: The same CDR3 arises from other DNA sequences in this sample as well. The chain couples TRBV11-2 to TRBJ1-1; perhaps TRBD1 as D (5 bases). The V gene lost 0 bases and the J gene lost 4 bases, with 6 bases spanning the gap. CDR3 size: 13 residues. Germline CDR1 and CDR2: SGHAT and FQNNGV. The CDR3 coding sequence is TGTGCCAGCAGCTTAGAAAGGGGCACTGAAGCTTTCTTT. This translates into CASSLERGTEAFF.

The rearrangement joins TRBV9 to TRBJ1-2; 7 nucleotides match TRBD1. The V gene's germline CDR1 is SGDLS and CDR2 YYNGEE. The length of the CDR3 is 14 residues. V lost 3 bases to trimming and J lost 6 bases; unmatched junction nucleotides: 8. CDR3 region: CASSARQGLNGYTF. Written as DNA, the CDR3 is TGTGCCAGCAGCGCGCGACAGGGCTTGAATGGCTACACCTTC.

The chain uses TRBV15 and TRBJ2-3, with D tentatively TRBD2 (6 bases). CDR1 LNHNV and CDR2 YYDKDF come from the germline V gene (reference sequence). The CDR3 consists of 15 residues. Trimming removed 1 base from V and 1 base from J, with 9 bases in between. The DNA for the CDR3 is TGTGCCACCAGCAGAGTGGGGAGGCGCACAGATACGCAGTATTTT. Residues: CATSRVGRRTDTQYF.

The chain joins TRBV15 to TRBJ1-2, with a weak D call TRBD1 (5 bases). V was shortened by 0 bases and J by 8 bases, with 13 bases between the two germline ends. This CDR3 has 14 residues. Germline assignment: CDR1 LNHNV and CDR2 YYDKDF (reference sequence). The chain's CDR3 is CATSRDAGIGGYTF. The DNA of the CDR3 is TGTGCCACCAGCAGAGATGCAGGGATTGGAGGCTACACCTTC. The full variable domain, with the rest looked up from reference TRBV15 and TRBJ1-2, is DAMVIQNPRYQVTQFGKPVTLSCSQTLNHNVMYWYQQKSSQAPKLLFHYYDKDFNNEADTPDNFQSRRPNTSFCFLDIRSPGLGDTAMYLCATSRDAGIGGYTFGSGTRLTVV.

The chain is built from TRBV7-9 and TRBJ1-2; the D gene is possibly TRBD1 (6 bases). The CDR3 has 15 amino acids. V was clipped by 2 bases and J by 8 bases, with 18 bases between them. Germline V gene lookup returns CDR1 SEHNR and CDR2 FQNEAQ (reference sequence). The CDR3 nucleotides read TGTGCCAGCAGCTTACTAGGGACCCACAGGGAGGGCTACACCTTC. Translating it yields CASSLLGTHREGYTF.

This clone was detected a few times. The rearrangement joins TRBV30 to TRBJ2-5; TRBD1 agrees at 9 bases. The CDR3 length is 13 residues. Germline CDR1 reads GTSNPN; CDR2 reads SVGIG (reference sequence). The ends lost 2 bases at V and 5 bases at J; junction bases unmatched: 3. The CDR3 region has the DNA TGTGCCTGGAGTCTCGACAGGGGGGAGACCCAGTACTTC. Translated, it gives CAWSLDRGETQYF.

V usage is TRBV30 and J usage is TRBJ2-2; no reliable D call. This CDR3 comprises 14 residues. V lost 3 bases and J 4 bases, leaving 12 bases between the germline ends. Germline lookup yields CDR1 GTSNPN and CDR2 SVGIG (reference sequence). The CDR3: CAWSPLEFTGELFF. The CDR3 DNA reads TGTGCCTGGAGCCCCTTGGAGTTCACCGGGGAGCTGTTTTTT.